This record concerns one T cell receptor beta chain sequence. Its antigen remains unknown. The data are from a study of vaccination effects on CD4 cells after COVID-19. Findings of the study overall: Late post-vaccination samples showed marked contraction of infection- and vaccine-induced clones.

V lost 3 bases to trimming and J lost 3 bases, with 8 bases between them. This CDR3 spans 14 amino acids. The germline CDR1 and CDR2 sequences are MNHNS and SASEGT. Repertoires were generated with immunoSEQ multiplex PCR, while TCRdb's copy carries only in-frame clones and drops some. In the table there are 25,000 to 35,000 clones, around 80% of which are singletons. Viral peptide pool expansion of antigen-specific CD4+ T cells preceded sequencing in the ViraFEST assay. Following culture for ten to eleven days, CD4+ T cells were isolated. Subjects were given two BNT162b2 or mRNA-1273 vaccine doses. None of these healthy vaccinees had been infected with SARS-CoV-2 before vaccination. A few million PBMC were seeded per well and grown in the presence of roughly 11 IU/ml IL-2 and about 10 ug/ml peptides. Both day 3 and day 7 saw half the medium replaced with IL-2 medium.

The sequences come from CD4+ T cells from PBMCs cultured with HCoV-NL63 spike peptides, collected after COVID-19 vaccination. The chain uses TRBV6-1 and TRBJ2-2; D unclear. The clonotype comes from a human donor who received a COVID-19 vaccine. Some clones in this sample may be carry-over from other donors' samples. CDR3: CASSEGHYTGELFF. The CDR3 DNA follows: TGTGCCAGCAGTGAGGGTCACTACACCGGGGAGCTGTTTTTT.